Presented here are 20 T cell receptor beta chains from one specimen sequenced in a study of cytomegalovirus exposure and HLA in healthy donors. Produced via immunoSEQ multiplex PCR; TCRdb's table is partial and in-frame only. The sample lists over 150,000 clones, 86% occurring once. The sequencing sample was made of PBMCs. Receptors were obtained from a human donor in good health.

There are a few counts of this clone. The J gene is TRBJ2-7, the V gene TRBV27, with 7 bases that match TRBD1. This CDR3 is 12 amino acids long. Losses at the gene ends were 2 bases for V and 6 bases for J; bases not matched to a gene: 1. Germline V lookup: CDR1 MNHEY, CDR2 SMNVEV (reference sequence). CDR3 coding DNA: TGTGCCAGCAGTTTACCAGGGGGCGAGCAGTACTTC. It translates to CASSLPGGEQYF.

The CDR3: CASSSRTGGSNQPQHF. The CDR3 bases are TGTGCCAGCAGTTCCCGGACAGGGGGAAGCAATCAGCCCCAGCATTTT. This chain joins TRBV2 and TRBJ1-5; 10 nucleotides match TRBD1. Germline V gene data show CDR1 as SNHLY and CDR2 as FYNNEI. The trim removed 5 bases at V and 1 base at J, leaving 5 bases unmatched. This CDR3 has 16 residues.

The chain uses TRBV7-2 and TRBJ2-7, with TRBD2 matching over 7 bases. The CDR3 loop spans 13 amino acids. Germline V lookup: CDR1 SGHTA, CDR2 FQGNSA. V dropped 4 bases and J dropped 4; count of bases not matched to a gene: 4. CDR3 nucleotides: TGTGCCAGCAGCTGGGACTACCGGTACGAGCAGTACTTC. This encodes CASSWDYRYEQYF.

The chain carries TRBV9 and TRBJ2-2; 12 nucleotides match TRBD2. The CDR3 is made up of 17 amino acids. Per germline, CDR1 SGDLS and CDR2 YYNGEE. Trimming removed 3 bases from V and 5 bases from J; junction bases left unmatched: 8. CDR3 residues: CASSAGLAGRKTGELFF. The CDR3 DNA follows: TGTGCCAGCAGCGCAGGACTAGCGGGAAGAAAGACCGGGGAGCTGTTTTTT. The full variable domain, completed using reference TRBV9 and TRBJ2-2, is DSGVTQTPKHLITATGQRVTLRCSPRSGDLSVYWYQQSLDQGLQFLIQYYNGEERAKGNILERFSAQQFPDLHSELNLSSLELGDSALYFCASSAGLAGRKTGELFFGEGSRLTVL.

This clone was counted once. Written as DNA, the CDR3 is TGTGCCAGCTCACCATCTCCGGACAGCTATGGCTACACCTTC. Residues: CASSPSPDSYGYTF. This chain connects TRBV18 to TRBJ1-2; D is perhaps TRBD1 (6 bases). The CDR3 runs 14 residues. Looked up from germline, CDR1 is KGHSH and CDR2 is LQKENI. V lost 2 bases and J lost 4, with 11 bases in between.

The chain employs TRBV27 and TRBJ2-7; D is unclear. Trimming removed 4 bases at V and 3 bases at J, with 10 bases between. The CDR3 has 13 amino acids. The germline V gene has CDR1 MNHEY and CDR2 SMNVEV (reference sequence). The CDR3 is CASSYNYRYEQYF. CDR3 nucleotides: TGTGCCAGCAGTTATAACTACCGCTACGAGCAGTACTTC.

This clone came up once. The chain couples TRBV7-8 to TRBJ2-2, with D perhaps matching TRBD1 (6 bases). This CDR3 is built from 15 residues. The V gene's germline CDR1 is SGHVS and CDR2 FQNEAQ. V shed 5 bases and J shed 4 bases, with 14 bases lying between them. DNA for the CDR3: TGTGCCAGCAGCCTTACAGGGTTTGGCACCGGGGAGCTGTTTTTT. This translates into CASSLTGFGTGELFF.

The chain recombines TRBV6-5 with TRBJ2-1, with 11 bases lining up with TRBD1. V gave up 0 bases and J gave up 6 bases; unmatched junction bases: 1. The CDR3 loop spans 15 amino acids. The germline CDR1 and CDR2 sequences are MNHEY and SVGAGI. CDR3 amino acids: CASSYSGTGGNEQFF. For the CDR3, the DNA is TGTGCCAGCAGTTACTCCGGGACAGGGGGCAATGAGCAGTTCTTC.

The CDR3 protein is CASSQGTSGGPYNEQFF. The CDR3 DNA is TGCGCCAGCAGCCAGGGGACTAGCGGGGGCCCCTACAATGAGCAGTTCTTC. This chain connects TRBV4-1 to TRBJ2-1; 14 bases are shared with TRBD2. CDR1 and CDR2 (germline): MGHRA, YSYEKL. After removal of 3 bases from V and 2 bases from J, the junction contained 3 bases not matched to a gene. The CDR3 has 17 residues.

As for this clone: Other nucleotide sequences in the sample specify the same CDR3. The rearrangement uses TRBV5-1 and TRBJ1-5; TRBD1 is a possible D gene (5 bases). Germline V lookup: CDR1 SGHRS, CDR2 YFSETQ. The CDR3 length is 15 residues. V lost 1 base, J lost 0 bases, and 8 bases lay in between. CDR3 nucleotides: TGCGCCAGCAGCTTGATCGGGGGTAGCAATCAGCCCCAGCATTTT. The encoded protein is CASSLIGGSNQPQHF. Full variable domain (missing parts from reference TRBV5-1 and TRBJ1-5): KAGVTQTPRYLIKTRGQQVTLSCSPISGHRSVSWYQQTPGQGLQFLFEYFSETQRNKGNFPGRFSGRQFSNSRSEMNVSTLELGDSALYLCASSLIGGSNQPQHFGDGTRLSIL.

This chain connects TRBV7-2 to TRBJ1-3; D unclear. V dropped 4 bases and J dropped 0 bases, with 10 bases sitting between them. The CDR3 has 15 amino acids. Germline CDR1 is SGHTA and CDR2 is FQGNSA. The CDR3 region is CASSSHRSSGNTIYF. CDR3 DNA: TGTGCCAGCAGCTCACACCGGAGCTCTGGAAACACCATATATTTT.

This rearrangement joins TRBV7-9 to TRBJ1-2; D gene unclear. Germline values: CDR1 SEHNR, CDR2 FQNEAQ (reference sequence). This CDR3 is built from 14 residues. V was clipped by 2 bases and J by 6 bases, with 13 bases between them. CDR3 nucleotide sequence: TGTGCCAGCAGCTTACCCGGACTTGGCGATGGCTACACCTTC. As protein: CASSLPGLGDGYTF.

The chain carries TRBV30 and TRBJ1-5; D remains unclear. From germline, CDR1 is GTSNPN and CDR2 SVGIG (reference sequence). CDR3 length: 14 amino acids. The germline V and J ends were trimmed by 4 bases and 6 bases, with 16 bases remaining between them. The CDR3 coding sequence is TGTGCCTGGAAGGTTGGGAGAGAGGGTCAGCCCCAGCATTTT. Amino acids: CAWKVGREGQPQHF.

The rearrangement uses TRBV5-4 and TRBJ2-1; TRBD2 agrees at 11 bases. Germline assignment: CDR1 SGHNT and CDR2 YYREEE (reference sequence). The trim removed 4 bases at V and 4 bases at J, leaving 7 bases unmatched. This CDR3 spans 16 amino acids. DNA for the CDR3: TGTGCCAGCAGCCGAAATAGCGGGGGGGCTTACAATGAGCAGTTCTTC. Protein: CASSRNSGGAYNEQFF.

This chain connects TRBV7-9 to TRBJ2-5; D might be TRBD2 (6 bases). CDR1 is SEHNR, CDR2 FQNEAQ, per germline (reference sequence). V was cut by 5 bases and J by 4 bases, with 20 bases left in between. The CDR3 has 16 amino acids. CDR3 protein: CASSPPPTAGGETQYF. The DNA for the CDR3 is TGTGCCAGCAGCCCACCCCCGACAGCCGGGGGAGAGACCCAGTACTTC.

This clone was seen once. The chain couples TRBV11-2 to TRBJ2-7; 9 bases map to TRBD2. The junction had 7 bases not matched to a gene; V was cut back by 1 base and J by 0 bases. The germline V gene encodes CDR1 SGHAT and CDR2 FQNNGV. This CDR3 region has 17 residues. In DNA form, the CDR3 reads TGTGCCAGCAGCTTAGGTTTGGCGGGGGGGCTCTCCTACGAGCAGTACTTC. Translation: CASSLGLAGGLSYEQYF.

The chain combines TRBV6-4 with TRBJ2-3; the match to TRBD2 covers 7 bases. This CDR3 contains 16 residues. CDR1 and CDR2 from the germline V gene are MRHNA and SNTAGT. Trimming took 0 bases from V and 3 from J; bases not matched to a gene: 6. CDR3: CASSDSGGSSTDTQYF. CDR3 coding DNA: TGTGCCAGCAGTGACTCGGGCGGGAGTTCGACAGATACGCAGTATTTT.

The chain recombines TRBV28 with TRBJ1-2, with no clear D. The CDR3 is 14 amino acids. The germline V and J ends were trimmed by 5 bases and 1 base, with 11 bases remaining between them. Germline V gene lookup returns CDR1 MDHEN and CDR2 SYDVKM. CDR3 sequence: CASSPEILNYGYTF. The CDR3 DNA reads as TGTGCCAGCAGTCCCGAGATCCTTAACTATGGCTACACCTTC.

This clone was detected once. Other DNA sequences in this sample translate to the same CDR3. The rearrangement uses TRBV18 and TRBJ1-4; D unclear. V dropped 2 bases and J dropped 5 bases, with 6 bases sitting between them. The CDR3 spans 13 residues. Germline V CDR1 and CDR2: KGHSH, LQKENI. The CDR3 bases are TGTGCCAGCTCACCAGGTCAGAATGAAAAACTGTTTTTT. Protein product: CASSPGQNEKLFF.

This chain uses TRBV5-4 with TRBJ1-2, with D unclear. V was shortened by 0 bases and J by 4 bases, with 7 bases between the two germline ends. This CDR3 has 13 residues. Germline-derived CDR1 and CDR2 are SGHNT and YYREEE (reference sequence). CDR3 sequence: CASSLGRLYGYTF. In DNA form, the CDR3 reads TGTGCCAGCAGCTTGGGTCGTCTCTATGGCTACACCTTC.